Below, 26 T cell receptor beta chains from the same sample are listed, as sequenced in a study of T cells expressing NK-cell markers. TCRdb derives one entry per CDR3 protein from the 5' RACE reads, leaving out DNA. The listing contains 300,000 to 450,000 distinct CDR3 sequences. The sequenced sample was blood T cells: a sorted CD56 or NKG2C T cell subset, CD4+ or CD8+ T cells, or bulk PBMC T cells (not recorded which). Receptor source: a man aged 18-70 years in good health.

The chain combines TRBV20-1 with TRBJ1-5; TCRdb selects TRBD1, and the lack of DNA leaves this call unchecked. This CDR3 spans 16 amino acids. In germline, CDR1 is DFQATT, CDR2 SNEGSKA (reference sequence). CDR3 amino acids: CSARPTFGTINQPQHF.

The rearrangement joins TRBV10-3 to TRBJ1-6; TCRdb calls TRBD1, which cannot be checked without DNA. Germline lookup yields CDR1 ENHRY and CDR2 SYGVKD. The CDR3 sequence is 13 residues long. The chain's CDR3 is CAISESGTAKLHF.

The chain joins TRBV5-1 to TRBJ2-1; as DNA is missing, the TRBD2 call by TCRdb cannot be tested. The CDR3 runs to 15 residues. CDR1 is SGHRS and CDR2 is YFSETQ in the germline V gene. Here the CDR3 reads CASSLDGGVYNEQFF.

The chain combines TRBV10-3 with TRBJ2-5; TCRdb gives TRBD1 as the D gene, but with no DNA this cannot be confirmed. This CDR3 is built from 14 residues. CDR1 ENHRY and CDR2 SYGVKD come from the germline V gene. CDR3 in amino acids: CAISAGQAKEAQYF.

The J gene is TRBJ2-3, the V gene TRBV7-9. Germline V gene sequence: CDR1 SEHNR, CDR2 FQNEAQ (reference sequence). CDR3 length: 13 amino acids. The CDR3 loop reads CASSLGEPHTQYF.

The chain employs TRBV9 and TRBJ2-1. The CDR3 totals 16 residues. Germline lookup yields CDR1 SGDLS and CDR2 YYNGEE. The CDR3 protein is CASSAVWGTPYNEQFF.

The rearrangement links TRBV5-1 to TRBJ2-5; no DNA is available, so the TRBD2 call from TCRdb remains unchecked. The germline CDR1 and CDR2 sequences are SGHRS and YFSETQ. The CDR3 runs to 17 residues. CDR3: CASTGLAGGWRLETQYF.

CDR3 residues: CASRMGTANEKLFF. This chain joins TRBV28 and TRBJ1-4. CDR1 and CDR2 (germline): MDHEN, SYDVKM. The CDR3 has 14 amino acids. The whole variable domain, filled in from reference TRBV28 and TRBJ1-4, reads DVKVTQSSRYLVKRTGEKVFLECVQDMDHENMFWYRQDPGLGLRLIYFSYDVKMKEKGDIPEGYSVSREKKERFSLILESASTNQTSMYLCASRMGTANEKLFFGSGTQLSVL.

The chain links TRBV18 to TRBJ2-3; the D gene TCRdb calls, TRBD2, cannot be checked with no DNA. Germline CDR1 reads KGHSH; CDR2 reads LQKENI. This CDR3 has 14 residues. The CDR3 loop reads CASSRLAETDTQYF.

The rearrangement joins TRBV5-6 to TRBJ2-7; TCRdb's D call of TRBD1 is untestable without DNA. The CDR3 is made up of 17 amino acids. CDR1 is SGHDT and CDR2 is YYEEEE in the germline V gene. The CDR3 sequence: CASSLAMGRDGDYEQYF.

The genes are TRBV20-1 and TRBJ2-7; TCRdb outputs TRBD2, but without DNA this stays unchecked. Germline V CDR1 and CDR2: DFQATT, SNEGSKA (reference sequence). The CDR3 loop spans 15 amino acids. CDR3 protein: CSAIEWSGGYNEQYF.

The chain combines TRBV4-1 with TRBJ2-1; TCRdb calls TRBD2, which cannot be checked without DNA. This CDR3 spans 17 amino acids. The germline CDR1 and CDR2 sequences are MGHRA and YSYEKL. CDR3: CASSPRTSGDLYNEQFF.

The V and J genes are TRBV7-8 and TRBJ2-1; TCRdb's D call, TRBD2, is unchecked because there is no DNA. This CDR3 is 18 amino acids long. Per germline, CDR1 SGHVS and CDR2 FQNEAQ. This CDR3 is CASSSQVLLAGGNNEQFF.

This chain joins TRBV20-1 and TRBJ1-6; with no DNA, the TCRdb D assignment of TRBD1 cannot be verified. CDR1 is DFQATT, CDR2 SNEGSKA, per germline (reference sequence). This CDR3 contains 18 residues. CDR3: CSAQQGNQLSSYNSPLHF.

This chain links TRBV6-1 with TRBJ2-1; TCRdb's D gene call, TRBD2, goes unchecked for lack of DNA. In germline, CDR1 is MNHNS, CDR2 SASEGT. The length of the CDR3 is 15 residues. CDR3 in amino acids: CASRKTVPGYNEQFF.

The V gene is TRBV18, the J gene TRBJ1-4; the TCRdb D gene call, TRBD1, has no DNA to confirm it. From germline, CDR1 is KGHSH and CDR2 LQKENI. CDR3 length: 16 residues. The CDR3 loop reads CASSPRLGQHNEKLFF. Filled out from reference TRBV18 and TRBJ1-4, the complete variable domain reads NAGVMQNPRHLVRRRGQEARLRCSPMKGHSHVYWYRQLPEEGLKFMVYLQKENIIDESGMPKERFSAEFPKEGPSILRIQQVVRGDSAAYFCASSPRLGQHNEKLFFGSGTQLSVL.

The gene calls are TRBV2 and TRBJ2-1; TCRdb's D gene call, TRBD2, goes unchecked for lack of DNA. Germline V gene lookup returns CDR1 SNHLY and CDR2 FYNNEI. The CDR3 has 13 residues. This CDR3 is CASTSGVYNEQFF.

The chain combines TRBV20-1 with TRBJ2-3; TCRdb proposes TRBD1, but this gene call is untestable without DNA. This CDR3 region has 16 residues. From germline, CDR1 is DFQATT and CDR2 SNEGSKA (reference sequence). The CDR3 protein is CSASGRLGLASDTQYF.

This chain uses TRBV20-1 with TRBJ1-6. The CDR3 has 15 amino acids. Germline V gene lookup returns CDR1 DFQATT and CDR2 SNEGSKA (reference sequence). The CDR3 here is CSASVGSSYNSPLHF.

CDR3 region: CASRYRDKNTQYF. V usage is TRBV2 and J usage is TRBJ2-3; TCRdb indicates TRBD1, and absent DNA this call remains unverified. This CDR3 comprises 13 residues. CDR1 and CDR2 (germline): SNHLY, FYNNEI. Variable domain in full (rest from reference TRBV2 and TRBJ2-3): EPEVTQTPSHQVTQMGQEVILRCVPISNHLYFYWYRQILGQKVEFLVSFYNNEISEKSEIFDDQFSVERPDGSNFTLKIRSTKLEDSAMYFCASRYRDKNTQYFGPGTRLTVL.

The CDR3 reads CASSQDWLAGGGTQYF. The rearrangement joins TRBV3-1 to TRBJ2-3; TCRdb indicates TRBD2, and absent DNA this call remains unverified. The CDR3 loop spans 16 amino acids. From germline, CDR1 is LGHDT and CDR2 YNNKEL (reference sequence).

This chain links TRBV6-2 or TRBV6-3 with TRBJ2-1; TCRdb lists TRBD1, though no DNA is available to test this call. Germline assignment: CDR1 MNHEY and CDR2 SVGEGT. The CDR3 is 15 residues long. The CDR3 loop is CASRHPAPGGFEQFF.

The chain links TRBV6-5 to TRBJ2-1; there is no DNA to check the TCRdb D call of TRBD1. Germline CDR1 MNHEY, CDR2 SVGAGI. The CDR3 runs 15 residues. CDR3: CASSYEGTHYNEQFF.

CDR3 region: CAISDSSGVYQETQYF. V usage is TRBV10-3 and J usage is TRBJ2-5; TCRdb designates TRBD2, a call that cannot be tested without DNA. Looked up from germline, CDR1 is ENHRY and CDR2 is SYGVKD. This CDR3 is built from 16 residues.

Here the CDR3 reads CASSRQGWSYEQYF. The chain carries TRBV3-1 and TRBJ2-7; TCRdb proposes TRBD1, but this gene call is untestable without DNA. The CDR3 has 14 residues. Per the germline V gene, CDR1 is LGHDT and CDR2 is YNNKEL (reference sequence).

The CDR3 sequence is CASSLVRQGNTEAFF. V gene TRBV11-2 combines with J gene TRBJ1-1; the TCRdb call, TRBD1, lacks DNA for checking. The CDR3 is 15 amino acids. CDR1 SGHAT and CDR2 FQNNGV come from the germline V gene.